This passage covers 10 T cell receptor beta chains from one sample sequenced in a study of vaccination and CD4 T cells after COVID-19. No cognate antigen is known for these TCRs. Indicated treatment: approximately nine-day PBMC culture with coronavirus spike peptide pools or control peptides (ViraFEST assay). The Oncomine TCR Beta short-read assay was applied to DNA of cultured CD4+ T cells. TCRdb itself ran the PCR reads through MiXCR, one entry per CDR3 protein. The repertoire holds around 15,000 distinct CDR3 sequences, with approximately 80% as singletons. Sample: CD4+ T cells from blood, cultured in vitro, taken after SARS-CoV-2 vaccination. The source is a human donor who received a COVID-19 vaccine.

The V and J genes are TRBV12-3 or TRBV12-4 and TRBJ2-2; 7 nucleotides match TRBD1. With V trimmed by 5 bases and J by 0 bases, 6 bases remained unmatched. There are 16 residues in the CDR3. CDR3 loop: CASSTHGTANTGELFF. As DNA, the CDR3 is TGTGCCAGCAGTACCCATGGGACAGCGAACACCGGGGAGCTGTTTTTT.

The chain has TRBV6-1 and TRBJ2-3; D gene uncertain. V shed 6 bases and J shed 4 bases, with 5 bases lying between them. Germline V gene data show CDR1 as MNHNS and CDR2 as SASEGT. This CDR3 spans 11 amino acids. The CDR3 nucleotides are TGTGCCAGCAGCCCGGCAGATACGCAGTATTTT. Amino acid sequence: CASSPADTQYF.

The rearrangement links TRBV7-2 to TRBJ2-4, with 8 bases matching TRBD2. V trimming: 1 base; J trimming: 3 bases; junction bases outside the gene matches: 5. There are 16 residues in the CDR3. The V gene's germline CDR1 is SGHTA and CDR2 FQGNSA. The CDR3 region has the DNA TGTGCCAGCAGCTTAGTCGGGACTAGGGGCAAAAACATTCAGTACTTC. It codes for CASSLVGTRGKNIQYF. Combining the CDR3 with reference TRBV7-2 and TRBJ2-4 gives the whole variable domain GAGVSQSPSNKVTEKGKDVELRCDPISGHTALYWYRQSLGQGLEFLIYFQGNSAPDKSGLPSDRFSAERTGGSVSTLTIQRTQQEDSAVYLCASSLVGTRGKNIQYFGAGTRLSVL.

A few counts support this clonotype. The chain joins TRBV20-1 to TRBJ2-3; 7 bases fit TRBD2. Germline values: CDR1 DFQATT, CDR2 SNEGSKA (reference sequence). The CDR3 covers 16 residues. V lost 3 bases and J lost 1; bases outside the gene matches: 10. Here the CDR3 DNA reads TGCAGTGCTAGCCTAGGGGTAGCGGGTGGCACAGATACGCAGTATTTT. Protein: CSASLGVAGGTDTQYF.

The chain recombines TRBV6-1 with TRBJ1-2; D is perhaps TRBD1 (6 bases). The V gene's germline CDR1 is MNHNS and CDR2 SASEGT. The CDR3 length is 13 residues. V was pared by 5 bases and J by 8 bases, with 15 bases between. This CDR3 is CASSTTGLRGYTF. CDR3 DNA: TGTGCCAGCAGTACTACAGGGCTCCGGGGCTACACCTTC.

The chain joins TRBV24-1 to TRBJ2-2; TRBD1 matches at 8 bases. The CDR3 is 15 amino acids. V lost 6 bases and J lost 3; bases outside the gene matches: 5. CDR1 KGHDR and CDR2 SFDVKD come from the germline V gene. The CDR3, as DNA: TGTGCCACCAGTATGCCGGGACAGGACACCGGGGAGCTGTTTTTT. Its translation is CATSMPGQDTGELFF.

V usage is TRBV2 and J usage is TRBJ1-2; TRBD1 matches at 8 bases. The trim removed 7 bases at V and 3 bases at J, leaving 7 bases unmatched. There are 14 residues in the CDR3. Germline V gives CDR1 SNHLY, CDR2 FYNNEI. CDR3 residues: CASTLDRGDYGYTF. CDR3 coding DNA: TGTGCCAGCACTCTCGACAGGGGTGACTATGGCTACACCTTC.

In regard to this clonotype: At one end, the junction sequence differs from germline, possibly due to a read error. The chain joins TRBV30 to TRBJ1-2, with D unresolved. Looked up from germline, CDR1 is GTSNPN and CDR2 is SVGIG (reference sequence). The CDR3 is 11 amino acids. The CDR3 is CAWSDSFQEYF. The CDR3 nucleotides read TGTGCCTGGAGTGACTCGTTCCAGGAGTACTTC.

The rearrangement uses TRBV5-3 and TRBJ2-3; D unresolved. TRBV5-3 is given ORF status, its function remaining uncertain. Trimming stripped 1 base from V and 4 bases from J, with 13 bases between. This CDR3 has 15 amino acids. The chain's CDR3 is CARSLIPDRSDTQYF. The CDR3 nucleotides are TGTGCCAGAAGCTTGATTCCCGATCGATCAGATACGCAGTATTTT.

This clonotype was found a few times. The chain uses TRBV6-1 and TRBJ1-2; D uncertain. This CDR3 is built from 13 residues. Between the trimmed V and J ends, which lost 3 bases and 5 bases, there was a span of 10 bases. The germline gives CDR1 MNHNS, CDR2 SASEGT. DNA for the CDR3: TGTGCCAGCAGTGAGGCGGGTGGGTATGGCTACACCTTC. Its protein product is CASSEAGGYGYTF.